This TCR beta chain stems from a study of glioma-infiltrating T cells. Study-wide findings and caveats: Above-expected tissue-blood divergence occurred in all gliomas, most in low-grade ones. A blood CDR3 motif signature was depleted in highly divergent patients.

This CDR3 contains 19 residues. CDR1 is MNHEY, CDR2 SVGEGT, per germline. Between the trimmed V and J ends, which lost 5 bases and 4 bases, there was a span of 30 bases. TCR alpha and beta CDR3 regions were amplified from RNA using iRepertoire nested multiplex PCR. Tissue mRNA or PBMC total RNA, 100-400 ng, went into one-step reverse transcription and amplification. TCRdb reprocessed the multiplex PCR reads with MiXCR, giving one entry per CDR3 protein. The data show approximately 400,000 distinct CDR3 sequences, with 41% seen just once and around 12% held by the top ten. Regarding this clonotype: Antigen specificity is unknown.

The sequencing input was glioma tissue, nonneoplastic brain tissue, or PBMCs (not recorded which). The sequence derives from a human donor with low-grade glioma or glioblastoma, undergoing nonglioma brain surgery, or in good health (not recorded which). V and J are TRBV6-2 or TRBV6-3 and TRBJ2-7; D is possibly TRBD2 (10 bases). The CDR3 nucleotides are TGTGCCAGCAGTGGGGGGACAGGGAAGACTAGCGGGTCCTCGTACGAGCAGTACTTC. Encoded protein: CASSGGTGKTSGSSYEQYF.